The 9 T cell receptor beta chains given below trace back to one sample, sequenced in a study of Graves' ophthalmopathy and Graves' hyperthyroidism. Amplifying from RNA transcripts, the study obtained TCR beta CDR3 regions. First-round RT-PCR used HTBI primers; second-round multiplex PCR followed. TCRdb re-analysed the multiplex PCR reads in MiXCR, keeping a single row per CDR3 protein. The sample yields over 650,000 distinct CDR3 sequences, approximately 39% seen once. The sample comprised peripheral blood. The origin of the receptors is an adult man with Graves' ophthalmopathy.

There are many counts of this clonotype. The CDR3: CAISESTGNYEQYF. The CDR3 region has the DNA TGTGCCATCAGTGAGTCGACGGGGAACTACGAGCAGTACTTC. The chain has TRBV10-3 and TRBJ2-7; weak D call: TRBD2 (5 bases). Trimming removed 0 bases at V and 3 bases at J, with 9 bases between. In germline, CDR1 is ENHRY, CDR2 SYGVKD. The CDR3 is 14 residues long.

The chain has TRBV25-1 and TRBJ2-5; 7 nucleotides agree with TRBD1. The CDR3 runs to 15 residues. V trimming: 3 bases; J trimming: 4 bases; junction bases outside the gene matches: 8. Germline V gene sequence: CDR1 MGHDK, CDR2 SYGVNS. The CDR3 here is CASSDPTGEGETQYF. CDR3 DNA sequence: TGTGCCAGCAGTGATCCCACAGGGGAAGGAGAGACCCAGTACTTC.

The chain has TRBV5-1 and TRBJ2-7, with 9 bases identical to TRBD1. The CDR3 contains 14 residues. CDR1 is SGHRS, CDR2 YFSETQ, per germline. V lost 0 bases and J lost 5; bases outside the gene matches: 3. The CDR3 is CASSLGTGDDEQYF. The CDR3 DNA reads as TGCGCCAGCAGCTTGGGGACAGGGGATGACGAGCAGTACTTC.

This clonotype was observed at least ten times. The chain couples TRBV29-1 to TRBJ1-1; unclear D gene. CDR3 length: 12 residues. V lost 6 bases to trimming and J lost 0 bases, with 8 bases between them. The germline V gene has CDR1 SQVTM and CDR2 ANQGSEA. The chain's CDR3 is CSVGRMNTEAFF. As DNA, the CDR3 is TGCAGCGTCGGACGGATGAACACTGAAGCTTTCTTT.

This clonotype was recorded once. The chain combines TRBV25-1 with TRBJ1-5, with a weak D call TRBD1 (6 bases). The CDR3 consists of 14 residues. The V gene lost 7 bases and the J gene lost 2 bases, with 12 bases spanning the gap. CDR1 MGHDK and CDR2 SYGVNS come from the germline V gene. This chain's CDR3 is CASTWDIGNQPQHF. The CDR3 DNA follows: TGTGCCAGCACCTGGGACATAGGCAATCAGCCCCAGCATTTT.

This clonotype was observed a handful of times. The chain joins TRBV6-5 to TRBJ1-4; D is undetermined. Germline lookup yields CDR1 MNHEY and CDR2 SVGAGI. The V gene lost 6 bases and the J gene lost 4 bases, with 9 bases spanning the gap. The CDR3 has 13 amino acids. CDR3 sequence reads: CASRRQLNEKLFF. The CDR3 DNA reads as TGTGCCAGCAGGAGACAACTTAATGAAAAACTGTTTTTT.

This clonotype has ten or more counts. The chain carries TRBV10-2 and TRBJ1-2, with 7 bases aligning to TRBD1. The germline V gene has CDR1 WSHSY and CDR2 SAAADI. After removal of 3 bases from V and 5 bases from J, the junction contained 12 bases not matched to a gene. The CDR3 contains 16 residues. The CDR3 is CASSDFSTGYGYGYTF. Here the CDR3 DNA reads TGCGCCAGCAGTGATTTCTCGACAGGGTATGGGTATGGCTACACCTTC.

Many counts were recorded for this clonotype. The chain employs TRBV7-9 and TRBJ2-7, with 14 bases aligning to TRBD2. With V trimmed by 11 bases and J by 4 bases, 4 bases remained unmatched. The CDR3 loop spans 13 amino acids. From germline, CDR1 is SEHNR and CDR2 FQNEAQ (reference sequence). The CDR3 nucleotides read TGTGCCGGTGGGACTAGCGGGAGTTACGAGCAGTACTTC. Protein sequence: CAGGTSGSYEQYF.

This clonotype was counted ten times or more. The rearrangement uses TRBV19 and TRBJ1-5, with D perhaps matching TRBD1 (6 bases). Per germline, CDR1 LNHDA and CDR2 SQIVND (reference sequence). The CDR3 has 16 amino acids. V was clipped by 5 bases and J by 0 bases, with 14 bases between them. The CDR3 loop reads CASSGGGSNSNQPQHF. The CDR3 DNA reads as TGTGCCAGTAGTGGGGGCGGGAGCAATAGCAATCAGCCCCAGCATTTT.